These 10 T cell receptor beta chains were all obtained from the same sample, sequenced in a study of beta chain features in type 1 diabetes. General study results and limits: Researchers report that Type 1 diabetes patients had moderately but significantly shorter TCRB CDR3s across all four CD4+ subsets.

Investigators reverse transcribed all isolated RNA, so they sequenced expressed TCRB transcripts. Profiling relied on immunoSEQ multiplex PCR, and the TCRdb table lists in-frame clones only, not all of them. The data contain 50,000 to 70,000 clones, approximately 52% of them singletons. Their antigen targets remain unknown. What was sequenced was Tregs from blood. These receptor sequences come from a middle-aged woman with type 1 diabetes.

This clone was counted only a few times. The rearrangement links TRBV11-3 to TRBJ2-3, with 9 bases that match TRBD1. The CDR3 runs 15 residues. The ends lost 5 bases at V and 5 bases at J; junction bases unmatched: 8. Germline values: CDR1 SGHNT, CDR2 YENEEA. DNA of the CDR3: TGTGCCAGCAGCCCGGGACAGGGTAAGGGAGATACGCAGTATTTT. Protein: CASSPGQGKGDTQYF.

This clone appeared a few times. The chain joins TRBV29-1 to TRBJ2-1, with 8 bases that match TRBD2. With V trimmed by 4 bases and J by 7 bases, 6 bases remained unmatched. Germline V gene data show CDR1 as SQVTM and CDR2 as ANQGSEA. CDR3 length equals 13 residues. The CDR3 DNA sequence: TGCAGCGTTGGGACTAGCTCCGCGAATGAGCAGTTCTTC. Translating it yields CSVGTSSANEQFF.

V and J are TRBV6-5 and TRBJ2-5, with a weak D call TRBD2 (6 bases). Between the trimmed V and J ends, which lost 5 bases and 5 bases, there was a span of 12 bases. Per the germline V gene, CDR1 is MNHEY and CDR2 is SVGAGI. The CDR3 is 13 residues long. Written as DNA, the CDR3 is TGTGCCAGCAGTCGCGGGGTTGGTGAGACCCAGTACTTC. Protein product: CASSRGVGETQYF.

The chain carries TRBV6-5 and TRBJ2-7; 10 nucleotides match TRBD2. There are 16 residues in the CDR3. V lost 2 bases to trimming and J lost 2 bases; unmatched junction nucleotides: 6. Germline V gene data show CDR1 as MNHEY and CDR2 as SVGAGI. Written as DNA, the CDR3 is TGTGCCAGCAGTTACCGCAAACTAGCGGGGACCTACGAGCAGTACTTC. Its translation is CASSYRKLAGTYEQYF.

DNA of the CDR3: TGTGCCTGGAGCTTGGACAGCCATCAGCCCCAGCATTTT. Residues: CAWSLDSHQPQHF. The chain combines TRBV30 with TRBJ1-5; the D gene is possibly TRBD1 (6 bases). V shed 3 bases and J shed 5 bases, with 11 bases lying between them. This CDR3 is built from 13 residues. Germline CDR1 and CDR2: GTSNPN and SVGIG (reference sequence).

The genes are TRBV5-1 and TRBJ1-1; perhaps TRBD1 as D (5 bases). V was cut by 4 bases and J by 0 bases, with 10 bases left in between. This CDR3 is 14 amino acids long. Germline CDR1 is SGHRS and CDR2 is YFSETQ. The CDR3 sequence is CASSPGILNTEAFF. In nucleotides, the CDR3 is TGCGCCAGCAGCCCAGGGATCTTGAACACTGAAGCTTTCTTT.

This clone has a handful of counts. This chain connects TRBV6-1 to TRBJ2-7; TRBD1 agrees at 9 bases. The CDR3 is 15 amino acids. Trimming at V came to 5 bases and at J to 4 bases, leaving 9 bases not matched to a gene. From germline, CDR1 is MNHNS and CDR2 SASEGT. As DNA, the CDR3 is TGTGCCAGCAGTATCCCGGGACAGGGACCTTACGAGCAGTACTTC. Translating it yields CASSIPGQGPYEQYF.

This clone was observed a handful of times. The gene calls are TRBV10-3 and TRBJ1-1, with 7 bases that match TRBD1. The CDR3 has 15 amino acids. V lost 6 bases to trimming and J lost 0 bases; unmatched junction nucleotides: 7. Germline-derived CDR1 and CDR2 are ENHRY and SYGVKD. The DNA for the CDR3 is TGTGCCATCAGCGCTGTACAGGGGATGAACACTGAAGCTTTCTTT. As protein: CAISAVQGMNTEAFF.

This clone was observed a single time. The CDR3 DNA reads TGTGCCAGCAGCTTGGAAGTCGCCGGGCCCCAGCATTTT. It is translated as CASSLEVAGPQHF. This chain uses TRBV5-6 with TRBJ1-5; D not certain. V lost 0 bases, J lost 9 bases, and 10 bases lay in between. The CDR3 is 13 residues long. Germline CDR1 and CDR2: SGHDT and YYEEEE.

The chain carries TRBV27 and TRBJ1-5; possibly TRBD1 for D (5 bases). This CDR3 comprises 15 residues. V lost 6 bases to trimming and J lost 4 bases, with 16 bases between them. CDR1 is MNHEY, CDR2 SMNVEV, per germline (reference sequence). The CDR3 protein is CASRRAGHRNQPQHF. CDR3 DNA sequence: TGTGCCAGCAGGCGGGCGGGGCATCGGAATCAGCCCCAGCATTTT.